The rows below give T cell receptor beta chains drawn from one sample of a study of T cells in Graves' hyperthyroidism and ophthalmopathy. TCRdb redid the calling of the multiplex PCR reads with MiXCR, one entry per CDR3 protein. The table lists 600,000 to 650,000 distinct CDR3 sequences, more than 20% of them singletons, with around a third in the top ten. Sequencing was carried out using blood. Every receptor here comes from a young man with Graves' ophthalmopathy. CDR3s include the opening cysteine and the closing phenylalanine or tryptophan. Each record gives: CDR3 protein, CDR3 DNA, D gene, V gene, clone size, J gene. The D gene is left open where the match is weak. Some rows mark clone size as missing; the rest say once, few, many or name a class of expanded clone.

CDR3: CASSITGTGVNEQFF
DNA: TGTGCCAGTAGTATCACCGGGACAGGGGTGAATGAGCAGTTCTTC
D: TRBD1
V: TRBV19
size: NA
J: TRBJ2-1

CDR3: CASSQDTYSGGYTF
DNA: TGTGCCAGCAGCCAGGACACCTACTCAGGCGGCTACACCTTC
D: NA
V: TRBV3-1
size: many
J: TRBJ1-2

CDR3: CASTNMNTEAFF
DNA: TGTGCCAGCACAAACATGAACACTGAAGCTTTCTTT
D: NA
V: TRBV2
size: many
J: TRBJ1-1

CDR3: CASSFNPSYEQYF
DNA: TGCGCCAGCAGCTTTAACCCTTCCTACGAGCAGTACTTC
D: NA
V: TRBV5-1
size: many
J: TRBJ2-7

CDR3: CASSFEVWGTGELFF
DNA: TGTGCCAGCAGTTTCGAAGTGTGGGGCACCGGGGAGCTGTTTTTT
D: NA
V: TRBV28
size: many
J: TRBJ2-2

CDR3: CSAARTDNSPLHF
DNA: TGCAGTGCTGCCCGGACAGATAATTCACCCCTCCACTTT
D: NA
V: TRBV20-1
size: NA
J: TRBJ1-6

CDR3: CAWSVTPTTEAFF
DNA: TGTGCCTGGAGTGTAACCCCGACCACTGAAGCTTTCTTT
D: NA
V: TRBV30
size: many
J: TRBJ1-1

CDR3: CASSPLAGTDNEQFF
DNA: TGTGCCAGCAGCCCTCTAGCGGGCACGGACAATGAGCAGTTCTTC
D: TRBD2
V: TRBV13
size: NA
J: TRBJ2-1

CDR3: CASRRGLYGYTF
DNA: TGTGCCAGCCGTCGGGGACTCTATGGCTACACCTTC
D: NA
V: TRBV12-3/TRBV12-4
size: few
J: TRBJ1-2

CDR3: CASSIKPLPGTPNTGELFF
DNA: TGTGCCAGTAGTATCAAACCCCTTCCCGGGACACCTAACACCGGGGAGCTGTTTTTT
D: NA
V: TRBV19
size: few
J: TRBJ2-2

CDR3: CASSLAAGEGGYTF
DNA: TGCGCCAGCAGCTTGGCCGCAGGAGAGGGGGGCTACACCTTC
D: NA
V: TRBV5-1
size: NA
J: TRBJ1-2

CDR3: CASRETGLNSPLHF
DNA: TGTGCCAGCAGAGAGACAGGGCTAAATTCACCCCTCCACTTT
D: TRBD1
V: TRBV25-1
size: NA
J: TRBJ1-6

CDR3: CASSQAPGTDTQYF
DNA: TGCGCCAGCAGCCAAGCCCCTGGCACAGATACGCAGTATTTT
D: NA
V: TRBV4-3
size: NA
J: TRBJ2-3

CDR3: CASSLRAQQYF
DNA: TGTGCCAGCAGTTTACGAGCCCAGCAGTACTTC
D: NA
V: TRBV28
size: many
J: TRBJ2-7

CDR3: CATSDFRQPLGQYF
DNA: TGTGCCACCAGTGATTTTCGACAGCCTTTGGGGCAGTACTTC
D: NA
V: TRBV24-1
size: NA
J: TRBJ2-7

CDR3: CASILGGAGNQPQHF
DNA: TGTGCCAGCATCCTGGGGGGGGCGGGCAATCAGCCCCAGCATTTT
D: NA
V: TRBV28
size: many
J: TRBJ1-5

CDR3: CASSSDRAGQPQHF
DNA: TGTGCCAGCAGTTCTGACAGGGCTGGGCAGCCCCAGCATTTT
D: TRBD1
V: TRBV27
size: NA
J: TRBJ1-5

CDR3: CASKDSTEAFF
DNA: TGTGCCAGCAAGGATTCCACTGAAGCTTTCTTT
D: NA
V: TRBV28
size: few
J: TRBJ1-1

CDR3: CASRDRGSETQYF
DNA: TGCGCCAGCAGGGACAGGGGTTCAGAGACCCAGTACTTC
D: TRBD1
V: TRBV10-1
size: few
J: TRBJ2-5

CDR3: CASSLGGRSNQPQHF
DNA: TGTGCCAGCAGTTTAGGGGGGAGAAGCAATCAGCCCCAGCATTTT
D: NA
V: TRBV28
size: many
J: TRBJ1-5